This TCR beta chain was sequenced during a study of regulatory T cells (dated by TCRdb to 2017 to 2018). Regarding the research as a whole: T-cell receptor beta repertoires of sorted regulatory, conventional CD4+ and CD8+ T cells were compared between CD3G-deficient patients and healthy controls. Summary of the overall study and its limitations: Restricted unique TRB V-J pairs and skewed V and J gene usage were observed in patient repertoires, most markedly in regulatory T cells. Enrichment for hydrophobic residues at CDR3 positions 6 and 7 was found in conventional CD4+ T cells from CD3G-deficient patients, suggesting more self-reactive specificities.

This clone was counted between two and nine times. Its binding antigen is unknown. It has no much larger one-base neighbor in the sample; base qualities were not kept. Via the germline V gene, CDR1 is MNHNS and CDR2 SASEGT. Counted from cysteine to phenylalanine, this CDR3 has 14 amino acids. Of the read, only the CDR3 DNA is kept; its 42 bases are in frame from base 1. Trimming removed 4 bases from V and 10 bases from J; the gene matches leave 9 bases unexplained. In the multiplex PCR, 52 forward TRBV primers and 13 reverse TRBJ primers were used, and assay-based and computational corrections were applied for amplification bias. Rearranged TRB loci were amplified from genomic DNA by multiplex PCR within the immunoSEQ assay. An Illumina HiSeq platform was used to sequence the TRB amplicons. The published analysis was carried out like this. Custom algorithms error-filtered the raw sequences and aligned the raw sequences to reference gene sequences, after which the immunoSEQ online tools were used for analysis. The frequencies of productive and nonproductive TRB rearrangements were evaluated among unique sequences as well as among total sequences. Hydrophobicity and amino acid composition of residues 6 and 7 within the TRB CDR3 were used to estimate the potential for self-reactivity. Group comparisons used t tests, Mann-Whitney tests or two-way ANOVA run in Prism software. Imported from immuneACCESS, the table was reduced by TCRdb to in-frame sequences with V and J called. These copies leave out some clones; in studies compared against another copy, an unresolved V gene accounts for under half, and the cause of the remainder is not known. V and J calls and clone size follow that table, whereas D and trimming were derived from the DNA. The sample yields under 45,000 clones; 89% were counted once. 2% to 3% of the sample rests with the top ten.

Evidence of autoimmunity was found in all CD3G-deficient patients, and more severe autoimmunity was observed in two of the patients. Patients ranged from 2 to 39 years of age at testing and had reduced naive and increased memory CD4+ and CD8+ T-cell proportions. CD4+ cells were FACS-sorted into CD25-high CD127-low regulatory T cells and CD25-low CD127-high conventional CD4+ T cells. Roughly 6 individuals with CD3G deficiency were included in the patient group. Patient samples and clinical data were obtained from an international physician network spanning the United States, Europe and Asia. Peripheral blood mononuclear cells were isolated by Ficoll density separation.

The V gene is TRBV6-1 and the J gene is TRBJ2-7, with 11 junctional bases fitting TRBD2. Source material: conventional CD4+ T cells sorted from blood. The receptor comes from a person in their late teens or twenties with CD3G deficiency. The DNA is TGTGCCAGCAGTGTATCTAGCGGGAGGTTCGTACAGTACTTC. It codes for CASSVSSGRFVQYF.